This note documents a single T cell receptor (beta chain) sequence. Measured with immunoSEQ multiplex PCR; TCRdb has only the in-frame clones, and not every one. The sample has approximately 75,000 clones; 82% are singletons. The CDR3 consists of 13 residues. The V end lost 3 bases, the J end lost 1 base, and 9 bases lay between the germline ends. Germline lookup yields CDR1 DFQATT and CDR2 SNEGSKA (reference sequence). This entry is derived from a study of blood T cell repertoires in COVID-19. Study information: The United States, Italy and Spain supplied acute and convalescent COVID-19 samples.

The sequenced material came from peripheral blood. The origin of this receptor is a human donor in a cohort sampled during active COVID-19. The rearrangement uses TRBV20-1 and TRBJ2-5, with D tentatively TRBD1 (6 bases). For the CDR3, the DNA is TGCAGTGCTAGTAAACAGGGCCAAGAGACCCAGTACTTC. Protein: CSASKQGQETQYF.